Each of the 28 T cell receptor beta chains below was sequenced from the same sample in a study of blood T cell repertoires in COVID-19. Generated by immunoSEQ multiplex PCR, the TCRdb table keeps only in-frame clones and is missing some. The table shows 250,000 to 300,000 clones, with 80% to 85% occurring only once. Sequenced sample: peripheral blood. Receptors were obtained from a woman aged 60-70 years with active or convalescent COVID-19.

The chain carries TRBV19 and TRBJ1-1; no clear D gene. Germline CDR1 LNHDA, CDR2 SQIVND (reference sequence). Trimming removed 3 bases from V and 3 bases from J, with 11 bases in between. CDR3 length: 14 amino acids. The chain's CDR3 is CASSIRRRDTEAFF. DNA of the CDR3: TGTGCCAGTAGTATCCGACGGAGGGACACTGAAGCTTTCTTT.

This chain uses TRBV19 with TRBJ2-1, with 11 positions matching TRBD2. The CDR3 is 16 residues long. V trimming: 4 bases; J trimming: 7 bases; junction bases outside the gene matches: 9. Germline CDR1 LNHDA, CDR2 SQIVND (reference sequence). The CDR3 region is CASSTGTSGKRNEQFF. CDR3 DNA: TGTGCCAGTAGTACAGGGACTAGCGGCAAAAGGAATGAGCAGTTCTTC.

This sequence joins TRBV7-9 and TRBJ1-2, with 8 bases lining up with TRBD1. This CDR3 has 16 amino acids. With V trimmed by 4 bases and J by 0 bases, 7 bases remained unmatched. Per the germline V gene, CDR1 is SEHNR and CDR2 is FQNEAQ (reference sequence). The CDR3 here is CASSYRTGGTNYGYTF. The DNA of the CDR3 is TGTGCCAGCAGCTACAGAACAGGGGGGACTAACTATGGCTACACCTTC.

This sequence joins TRBV18 and TRBJ1-5, with a weak D call TRBD1 (5 bases). CDR3 length: 17 residues. Germline V gene sequence: CDR1 KGHSH, CDR2 LQKENI. V gave up 3 bases and J gave up 3 bases, with 18 bases separating them. The CDR3: CASSPRSTGPLNQPQHF. In nucleotides, the CDR3 is TGTGCCAGCTCACCTCGGAGCACAGGTCCTCTCAATCAGCCCCAGCATTTT.

The chain recombines TRBV6-6 with TRBJ1-2; unclear D gene. This CDR3 has 13 residues. Germline V gene data show CDR1 as MNHNY and CDR2 as SVGAGI (reference sequence). V shed 10 bases and J shed 2 bases, with 14 bases lying between them. The CDR3 DNA follows: TGTGCCACCGCCGAGGGCGGAAACTATGGCTACACCTTC. Residues: CATAEGGNYGYTF.

The chain carries TRBV4-2 and TRBJ2-2; possibly TRBD2 for D (6 bases). Trimming stripped 0 bases from V and 8 bases from J, with 7 bases between. The CDR3 is made up of 13 amino acids. Germline-derived CDR1 and CDR2 are LGHNA and YNFKEQ. The CDR3 loop is CASSQEGRGELFF. The CDR3 DNA reads TGTGCCAGCAGCCAAGAGGGGAGGGGGGAGCTGTTTTTT.

The genes are TRBV5-8 and TRBJ2-3, with a possible D match to TRBD2 (5 bases). The CDR3 consists of 15 residues. CDR1 SGHTS and CDR2 YDEGEE come from the germline V gene. V gave up 4 bases and J gave up 7 bases, with 19 bases separating them. The CDR3 is CASSPPSGLGNTQYF. DNA of the CDR3: TGTGCCAGCAGCCCCCCGAGCGGCCTCGGGAATACGCAGTATTTT.

This chain joins TRBV28 and TRBJ1-6, with D unresolved. Trimming shortened V by 3 bases and J by 10 bases, and 10 bases separated the two germline ends. Germline V gives CDR1 MDHEN, CDR2 SYDVKM. The CDR3 runs to 13 residues. The CDR3, as DNA: TGTGCCAGCAGTTTGGTTAGAGGATCACCCCTCCACTTT. It codes for CASSLVRGSPLHF.

The chain has TRBV3-1 (or the pseudogene TRBV3-2) and TRBJ2-7, with D possibly matching TRBD2 (5 bases). With 1 base removed from V and 4 bases from J, the gap between germline ends came to 14 bases. In germline, CDR1 is LGHDT, CDR2 YNNKEL (reference sequence). CDR3 length: 15 residues. The CDR3 coding sequence is TGTGCCAGCAGCCAAGTCGGAGGAACCGTATACGAGCAGTACTTC. As protein: CASSQVGGTVYEQYF.

The chain joins TRBV28 to TRBJ1-5, with D perhaps matching TRBD1 (6 bases). V dropped 11 bases and J dropped 7 bases, with 27 bases sitting between them. The V gene's germline CDR1 is MDHEN and CDR2 SYDVKM. The CDR3 sequence is 16 residues long. The CDR3, as DNA: TGTGCCGGTTCGGTGGGTATGGGGGCGTCGGGGCAGCCCCAGCATTTT. It codes for CAGSVGMGASGQPQHF.

The chain is built from TRBV6-6 and TRBJ2-5, with D perhaps matching TRBD2 (5 bases). The CDR3 is 13 residues long. V was clipped by 6 bases and J by 1 base, with 9 bases between them. The germline gives CDR1 MNHNY, CDR2 SVGAGI (reference sequence). The CDR3 sequence is CASSPAVQETQYF. The CDR3 nucleotides read TGTGCCAGCAGCCCAGCGGTCCAAGAGACCCAGTACTTC.

The chain has TRBV7-2 and TRBJ2-1, with 9 nucleotides matching TRBD1. Germline-derived CDR1 and CDR2 are SGHTA and FQGNSA. The V gene end was trimmed by 5 bases and the J gene end by 4 bases; junction bases not matched to a gene: 9. CDR3 length equals 16 residues. The CDR3 is CASSLRTGVGYNEQFF. CDR3 nucleotide sequence: TGTGCCAGCAGCCTACGGACAGGGGTAGGATACAATGAGCAGTTCTTC.

J is TRBJ2-1 and V is TRBV11-2; D is possibly TRBD2 (6 bases). The germline CDR1 and CDR2 sequences are SGHAT and FQNNGV. The V gene lost 4 bases and the J gene lost 1 base, with 17 bases spanning the gap. CDR3 length: 17 amino acids. CDR3 sequence reads: CASSSPRDSTSYNEQFF. CDR3 DNA: TGTGCCAGCAGCTCCCCCCGGGACTCAACTTCCTACAATGAGCAGTTCTTC.

The chain couples TRBV1 to TRBJ2-1; the D segment call TRBD2 is taken from the table without a DNA check. TRBV1 has pseudogene status. This CDR3 is 15 amino acids long. In DNA, the CDR3 is TGCACCAGCAGCCAAGAATCCCCGGGAAGAAATGAGCAGTTCTTC. Its protein is CTSSQESPGRNEQFF.

The DNA for the CDR3 is TGTGCCAGCAGTTACTCTAGCGGGGACGGAGAGACCCAGTACTTC. It encodes CASSYSSGDGETQYF. The chain uses TRBV6-5 and TRBJ2-5; 8 bases are a match to TRBD2. CDR1 and CDR2 from the germline V gene are MNHEY and SVGAGI. V was clipped by 0 bases and J by 4 bases; unmatched bases: 4. The length of the CDR3 is 15 residues.

This chain links TRBV4-1 with TRBJ2-1, with 14 bases aligning to TRBD2. The CDR3 sequence is 17 residues long. Losses at the gene ends were 6 bases for V and 4 bases for J; bases not matched to a gene: 8. In germline, CDR1 is MGHRA, CDR2 YSYEKL. CDR3 in DNA: TGCGCCAGCAGATCTGGCGGACTAGCGGGGGGTTACAATGAGCAGTTCTTC. This codes for CASRSGGLAGGYNEQFF.

This clone was counted only a few times. The rearrangement joins TRBV12-3 or TRBV12-4 to TRBJ1-5, with a possible D match to TRBD1 (5 bases). The CDR3 runs to 13 residues. V was cut by 7 bases and J by 3 bases, with 10 bases left in between. DNA for the CDR3: TGTGCCAGCATCCAGGGTTCCAATCAGCCCCAGCATTTT. Translated: CASIQGSNQPQHF.

The J gene is TRBJ2-7, the V gene TRBV7-5; the table's D call, TRBD2, was not checked against the DNA. TRBV7-5 is designated a pseudogene. The CDR3 consists of 10 residues. The DNA of the CDR3 is TGTGCCAGATTGGTACTTGAGCAGTACTTC. Translated, it gives CARLVLEQYF.

The chain has TRBV2 and TRBJ1-2; 10 positions match TRBD1. Germline V gene data show CDR1 as SNHLY and CDR2 as FYNNEI. Trimming took 5 bases from V and 5 from J; bases not matched to a gene: 11. The CDR3 runs 16 residues. The DNA for the CDR3 is TGTGCCAGCAGTATCCGGGACAGGGGATCCCATTATGGCTACACCTTC. Amino acid sequence: CASSIRDRGSHYGYTF.

The chain employs TRBV18 and TRBJ2-2, with 11 bases lining up with TRBD2. Germline loops: CDR1 KGHSH, CDR2 LQKENI. V trimming: 2 bases; J trimming: 5 bases; junction bases outside the gene matches: 4. The CDR3 loop spans 16 amino acids. CDR3 residues: CASSPRTSGGTGELFF. The CDR3 nucleotides read TGTGCCAGCTCACCAAGAACTAGCGGGGGAACCGGGGAGCTGTTTTTT.

The chain links TRBV11-3 to TRBJ1-1; the D gene is possibly TRBD1 (5 bases). This CDR3 is built from 14 residues. Trimming shortened V by 1 base and J by 3 bases, and 9 bases separated the two germline ends. Germline values: CDR1 SGHNT, CDR2 YENEEA. The CDR3 coding sequence is TGTGCCAGCAGCTTAGGTGTCAGGGACACTGAAGCTTTCTTT. This encodes CASSLGVRDTEAFF.

This clone was seen only once. V usage is TRBV2 and J usage is TRBJ1-2; TRBD1 is a possible D gene (5 bases). The CDR3 extends over 12 amino acids. Trimming took 3 bases from V and 8 from J, leaving 10 bases between them. CDR1 and CDR2 (germline): SNHLY, FYNNEI. CDR3 protein: CASSDRASGYTF. CDR3 sequence (DNA): TGTGCCAGCAGTGACAGGGCCAGCGGCTACACCTTC.

J is TRBJ1-3 and V is TRBV10-2; D not certain. The CDR3 is made up of 12 amino acids. V lost 7 bases and J lost 5, with 9 bases in between. Looked up from germline, CDR1 is WSHSY and CDR2 is SAAADI. CDR3 amino acids: CASTDIRNTIYF. The CDR3 coding sequence is TGCGCCAGCACAGACATCAGAAACACCATATATTTT.

The rearrangement links TRBV6-2 or TRBV6-3 to TRBJ1-4; D not resolved. Germline-derived CDR1 and CDR2 are MNHEY and SVGEGT. The V end lost 2 bases, the J end lost 8 bases, and 18 bases lay between the germline ends. CDR3 length: 16 residues. The CDR3 bases are TGTGCCAGCAGTTACGGGCGAGGGTCGGACTCAGAAAAACTGTTTTTT. This gives the protein CASSYGRGSDSEKLFF.

This clone appeared a single time. The chain has TRBV5-6 and TRBJ1-1; TRBD1 might be the D (6 bases). The CDR3 runs 13 residues. V dropped 2 bases and J dropped 8 bases, with 13 bases sitting between them. CDR1 SGHDT and CDR2 YYEEEE come from the germline V gene. CDR3 nucleotide sequence: TGTGCCAGCAGCTTTGAACAGGGATGGGAAGCTTTCTTT. This sequence encodes CASSFEQGWEAFF.

Concerning this clone: The same CDR3 is also encoded by other DNA sequences in this sample. J is TRBJ1-1 and V is TRBV27; D unclear. V dropped 6 bases and J dropped 0 bases, with 11 bases sitting between them. This CDR3 region has 14 residues. CDR1 is MNHEY, CDR2 SMNVEV, per germline (reference sequence). The CDR3 is CASSLTGLNTEAFF. The CDR3 bases are TGTGCCAGCAGCCTGACCGGGTTGAACACTGAAGCTTTCTTT.

The rearrangement joins TRBV3-1 (or the pseudogene TRBV3-2) to TRBJ2-5, with D possibly matching TRBD1 (6 bases). The CDR3 is 13 residues long. V was cut by 0 bases and J by 4 bases, with 6 bases left in between. The germline gives CDR1 LGHDT, CDR2 YNNKEL (reference sequence). The CDR3 DNA reads TGTGCCAGCAGCCAAGACAGGGGAGAGACCCAGTACTTC. This gives the protein CASSQDRGETQYF.

V and J are TRBV19 and TRBJ1-2, with D uncertain. The V gene lost 3 bases and the J gene lost 0 bases, with 8 bases spanning the gap. CDR1 and CDR2 from the germline V gene are LNHDA and SQIVND (reference sequence). CDR3 length: 14 residues. CDR3 loop: CASSIRGANYGYTF. CDR3 sequence (DNA): TGTGCCAGTAGTATCCGGGGAGCTAACTATGGCTACACCTTC. Full variable domain (outside the CDR3, taken from reference TRBV19 and TRBJ1-2): DGGITQSPKYLFRKEGQNVTLSCEQNLNHDAMYWYRQDPGQGLRLIYYSQIVNDFQKGDIAEGYSVSREKKESFPLTVTSAQKNPTAFYLCASSIRGANYGYTFGSGTRLTVV.